This TCR beta chain appears in the sequencing data of a study of blood T cell repertoires in COVID-19. Across the whole study: Samples of COVID-19 (acute and convalescent) were obtained from the United States, Italy and Spain.

This CDR3 spans 12 amino acids. Germline CDR1 reads SQVTM; CDR2 reads ANQGSEA. V was trimmed by 6 bases and J by 4 bases, leaving 11 bases between them. Original methodology: Amplification from reference gene primers served as the basis for estimated nucleated cell counts. The repertoire was sequenced with immunoSEQ multiplex PCR; TCRdb's copy has only in-frame clones and lacks some. V and J calls and clone size are copied from that table; D and trimming were computed from the DNA. The sample yields 350,000 to 400,000 clones, roughly 90% seen once. Living in roughly 23 US areas, the participants were between roughly 18 and 89 years of age. A PCR-confirmed or clinician-diagnosed COVID-19 case had contacted exposed participants within 2 weeks of entry.

V gene TRBV29-1 combines with J gene TRBJ2-3; tentative D call: TRBD1 (5 bases). Sequenced input: PBMCs or T cells enriched from blood (not recorded which). The sequence was obtained from a woman aged 40-49 years who had been exposed to COVID-19. The CDR3 nucleotides are TGCAGCGTAGTCAGGGATTCAGATACGCAGTATTTT. Protein product: CSVVRDSDTQYF.